This record covers a single T cell receptor beta chain. Its antigen is not known. This entry comes from a study of shared clonotypes between healthy human individuals. Study-wide results and caveats: Larger estimated richness was generally recorded for naive subsets relative to memory subsets. Of the naive CD4 clonotypes, approximately 5% were shared across a handful of donors. Incomplete sequencing of sorted subsets was indicated by rarefaction despite large depth.

Genomic DNA (from each subset) was split evenly across several immunoSEQ plates. Sequenced by immunoSEQ multiplex PCR; TCRdb stores in-frame clones only, minus some. The sample lists about 2 million clones, roughly 94% occurring once. Germline lookup yields CDR1 MGHDK and CDR2 SYGVNS. This CDR3 has 13 residues. Trimming took off 2 bases at V and 8 bases at J, with 10 bases between the two ends. This chain connects TRBV25-1 to TRBJ2-1; the D gene is possibly TRBD1 (5 bases). The sample comprised naive CD4+ T cells sorted from blood. Subset denoted: CD45RA+ positively selected. The source of this sequence is a man between 18 and 29 years old in good health. CDR3 bases: TGTGCCAGCAGTGAAGGGGCCCGTGATGAGCAGTTCTTC. It yields the protein CASSEGARDEQFF.